This T cell receptor beta chain was identified during a study of CD8 T cells in ankylosing spondylitis. General study findings and limits: In synovial fluid and blood from reactive arthritis, some motif variants were previously reported. Seemingly characteristic of ankylosing spondylitis blood was a TCR beta motif consisting of fewer than 10 highly homologous variants.

MiXCR, applied by TCRdb to the 5' RACE reads, yields one record per CDR3 protein. This table holds around 120,000 distinct CDR3 sequences, around 9.7% found once. This clonotype has at least ten counts. Its antigen is as yet unknown. Material: blood, either unsorted or a sorted T cell fraction (not recorded which). This sequence was found in a male donor with ankylosing spondylitis or in good health (not recorded which).

The CDR3 reads CASSLANSYNEQFF. The CDR3 DNA is TGTGCCAGCAGCTTAGCGAACTCCTACAATGAGCAGTTCTTC. The rearrangement uses TRBV7-9 and TRBJ2-1; D gene ambiguous. The V gene lost 0 bases and the J gene lost 0 bases, with 3 bases spanning the gap. The CDR3 covers 14 residues. Germline loops: CDR1 SEHNR, CDR2 FQNEAQ (reference sequence).